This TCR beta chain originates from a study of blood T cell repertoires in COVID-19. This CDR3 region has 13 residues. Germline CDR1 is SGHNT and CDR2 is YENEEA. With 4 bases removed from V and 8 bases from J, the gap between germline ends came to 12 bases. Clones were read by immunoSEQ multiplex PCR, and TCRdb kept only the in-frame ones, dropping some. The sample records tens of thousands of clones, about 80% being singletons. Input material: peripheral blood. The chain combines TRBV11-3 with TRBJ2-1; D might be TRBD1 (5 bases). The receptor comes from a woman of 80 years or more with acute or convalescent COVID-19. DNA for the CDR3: TGTGCCAGCAGCTCCAGGGTTAGGGATGAGCAGTTCTTC. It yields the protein CASSSRVRDEQFF.